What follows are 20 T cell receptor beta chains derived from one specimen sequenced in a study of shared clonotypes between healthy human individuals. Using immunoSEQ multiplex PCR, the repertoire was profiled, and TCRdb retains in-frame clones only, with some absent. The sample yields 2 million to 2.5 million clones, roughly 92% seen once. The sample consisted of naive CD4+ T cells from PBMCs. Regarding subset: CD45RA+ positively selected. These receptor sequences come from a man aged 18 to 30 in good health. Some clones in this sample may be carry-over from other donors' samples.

The CDR3 sequence is CASALGGRGRSETQYF. The CDR3 DNA is TGTGCCAGCGCCCTGGGGGGGCGGGGCAGGTCAGAGACCCAGTACTTC. The chain has TRBV28 and TRBJ2-5, with a possible D match to TRBD2 (7 bases). Germline-derived CDR1 and CDR2 are MDHEN and SYDVKM. V was pared by 8 bases and J by 4 bases, with 23 bases between. The CDR3 has 16 amino acids.

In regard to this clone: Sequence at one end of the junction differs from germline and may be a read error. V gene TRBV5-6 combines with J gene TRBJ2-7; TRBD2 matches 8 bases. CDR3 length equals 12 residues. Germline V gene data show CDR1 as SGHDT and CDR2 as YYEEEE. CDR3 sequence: CASSLGIAGFSF. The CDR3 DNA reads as TGTGCCAGCAGCTTGGGGATAGCGGGGTTCTCCTTC.

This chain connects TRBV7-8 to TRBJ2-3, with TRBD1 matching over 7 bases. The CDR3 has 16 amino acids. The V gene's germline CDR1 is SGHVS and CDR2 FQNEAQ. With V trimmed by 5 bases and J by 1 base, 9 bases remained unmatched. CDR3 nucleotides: TGTGCCAGCAGCCCTCGACAGGGTGGGGGCACAGATACGCAGTATTTT. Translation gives CASSPRQGGGTDTQYF.

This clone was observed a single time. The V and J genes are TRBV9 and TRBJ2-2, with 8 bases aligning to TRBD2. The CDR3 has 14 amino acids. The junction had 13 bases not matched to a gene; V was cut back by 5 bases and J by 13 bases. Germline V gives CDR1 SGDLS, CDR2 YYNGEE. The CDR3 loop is CASRADGRGQGLFF. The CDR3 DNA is TGTGCCAGCAGGGCTGACGGGAGGGGACAAGGGCTGTTTTTT.

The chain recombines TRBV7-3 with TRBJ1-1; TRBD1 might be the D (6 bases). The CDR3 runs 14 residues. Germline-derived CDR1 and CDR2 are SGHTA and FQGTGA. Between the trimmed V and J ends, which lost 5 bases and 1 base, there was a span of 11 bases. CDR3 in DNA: TGTGCCAGCAGCCGCAGGGGCGAGAACACTGAAGCTTTCTTT. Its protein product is CASSRRGENTEAFF.

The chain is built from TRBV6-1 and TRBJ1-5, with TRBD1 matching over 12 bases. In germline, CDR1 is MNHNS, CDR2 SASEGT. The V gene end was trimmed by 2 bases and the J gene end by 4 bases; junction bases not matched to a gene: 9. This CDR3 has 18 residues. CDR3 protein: CASSEFGTGGWRNQPQHF. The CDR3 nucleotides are TGTGCCAGCAGTGAATTTGGGACAGGGGGCTGGAGGAATCAGCCCCAGCATTTT.

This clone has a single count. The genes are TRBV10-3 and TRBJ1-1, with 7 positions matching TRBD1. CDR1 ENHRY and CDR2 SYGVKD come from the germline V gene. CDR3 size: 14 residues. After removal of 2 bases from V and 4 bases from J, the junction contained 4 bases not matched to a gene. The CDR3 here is CAISERQGGTEAFF. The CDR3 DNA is TGTGCCATCAGTGAGAGACAGGGAGGCACTGAAGCTTTCTTT.

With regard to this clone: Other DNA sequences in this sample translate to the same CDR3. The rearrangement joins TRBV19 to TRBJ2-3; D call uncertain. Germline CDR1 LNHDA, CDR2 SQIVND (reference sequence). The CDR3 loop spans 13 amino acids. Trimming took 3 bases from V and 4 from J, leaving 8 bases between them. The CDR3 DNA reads TGTGCCAGTAGTATCTCAGGAGCAGATACGCAGTATTTT. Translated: CASSISGADTQYF.

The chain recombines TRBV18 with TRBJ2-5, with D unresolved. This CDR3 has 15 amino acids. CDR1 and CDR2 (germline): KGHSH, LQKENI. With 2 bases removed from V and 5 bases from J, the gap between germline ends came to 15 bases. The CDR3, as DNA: TGTGCCAGCTCACCAGAACAAGGGCCCTGGGAGACCCAGTACTTC. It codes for CASSPEQGPWETQYF.

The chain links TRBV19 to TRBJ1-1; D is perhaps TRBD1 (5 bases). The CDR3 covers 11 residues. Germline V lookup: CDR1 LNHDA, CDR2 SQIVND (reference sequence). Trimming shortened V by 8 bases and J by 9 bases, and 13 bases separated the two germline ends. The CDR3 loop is CASSLRGKAFF. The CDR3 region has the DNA TGTGCCAGTTCCTTACGGGGGAAAGCTTTCTTT.

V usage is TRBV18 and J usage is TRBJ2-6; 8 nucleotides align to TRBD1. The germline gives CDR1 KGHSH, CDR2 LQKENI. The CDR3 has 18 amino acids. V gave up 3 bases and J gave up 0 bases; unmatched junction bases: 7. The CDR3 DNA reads TGTGCCAGCTCACCGAAGGACAGGGACCTCTCTGGGGCCAACGTCCTGACTTTC. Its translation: CASSPKDRDLSGANVLTF.

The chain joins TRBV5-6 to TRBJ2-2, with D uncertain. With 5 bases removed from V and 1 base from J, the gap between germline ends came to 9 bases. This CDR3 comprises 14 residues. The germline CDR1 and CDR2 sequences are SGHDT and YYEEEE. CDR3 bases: TGTGCCAGCAGGATTCGTGGGAACACCGGGGAGCTGTTTTTT. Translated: CASRIRGNTGELFF.

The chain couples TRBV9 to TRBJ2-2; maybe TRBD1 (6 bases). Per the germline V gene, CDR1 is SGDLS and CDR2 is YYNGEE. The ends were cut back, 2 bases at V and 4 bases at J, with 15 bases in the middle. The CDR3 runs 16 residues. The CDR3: CASSVLGAGLTGELFF. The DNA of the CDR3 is TGTGCCAGCAGCGTGCTGGGGGCAGGGCTCACCGGGGAGCTGTTTTTT. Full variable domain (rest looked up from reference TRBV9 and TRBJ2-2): DSGVTQTPKHLITATGQRVTLRCSPRSGDLSVYWYQQSLDQGLQFLIQYYNGEERAKGNILERFSAQQFPDLHSELNLSSLELGDSALYFCASSVLGAGLTGELFFGEGSRLTVL.

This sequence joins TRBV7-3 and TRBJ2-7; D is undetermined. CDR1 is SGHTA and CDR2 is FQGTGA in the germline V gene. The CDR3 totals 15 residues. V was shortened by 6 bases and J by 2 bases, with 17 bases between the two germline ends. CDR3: CASSITSGRAYEQYF. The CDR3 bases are TGTGCCAGCAGTATAACTTCGGGCAGAGCCTACGAGCAGTACTTC.

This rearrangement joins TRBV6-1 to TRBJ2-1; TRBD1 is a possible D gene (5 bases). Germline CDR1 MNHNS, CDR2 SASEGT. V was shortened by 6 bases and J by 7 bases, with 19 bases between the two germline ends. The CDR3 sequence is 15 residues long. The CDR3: CASRRTGLTDNEQFF. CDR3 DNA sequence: TGTGCCAGCAGGAGAACAGGTCTGACTGATAATGAGCAGTTCTTC.

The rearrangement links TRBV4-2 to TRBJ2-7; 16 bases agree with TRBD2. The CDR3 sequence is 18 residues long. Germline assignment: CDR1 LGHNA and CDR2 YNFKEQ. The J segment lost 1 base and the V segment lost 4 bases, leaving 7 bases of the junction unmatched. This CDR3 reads CASSRGTSGGGWSYEQYF. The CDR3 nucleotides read TGTGCCAGCAGCCGAGGGACTAGCGGGGGGGGATGGTCCTACGAGCAGTACTTC.

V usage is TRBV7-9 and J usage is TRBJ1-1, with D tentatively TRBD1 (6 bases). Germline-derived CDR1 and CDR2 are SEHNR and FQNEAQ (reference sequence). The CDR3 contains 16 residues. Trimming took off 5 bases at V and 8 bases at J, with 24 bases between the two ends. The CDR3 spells CASSRTQGQKHPEAFF. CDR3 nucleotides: TGTGCCAGCAGCCGTACTCAGGGACAAAAACATCCCGAAGCTTTCTTT.

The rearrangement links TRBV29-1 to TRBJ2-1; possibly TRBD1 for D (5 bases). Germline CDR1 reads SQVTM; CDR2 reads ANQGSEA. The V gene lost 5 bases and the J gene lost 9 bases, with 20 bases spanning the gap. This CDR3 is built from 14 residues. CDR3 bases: TGCAGCGTTAAGCCGGATCCAGGGCGTGCTGAGCAGTTCTTC. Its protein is CSVKPDPGRAEQFF.

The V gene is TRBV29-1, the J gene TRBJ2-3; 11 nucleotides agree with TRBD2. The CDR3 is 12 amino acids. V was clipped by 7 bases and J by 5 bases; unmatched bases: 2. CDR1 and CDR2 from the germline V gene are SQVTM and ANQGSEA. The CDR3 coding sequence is TGCAGCGCTGGACTAGCGGGAGATACGCAGTATTTT. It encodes CSAGLAGDTQYF.

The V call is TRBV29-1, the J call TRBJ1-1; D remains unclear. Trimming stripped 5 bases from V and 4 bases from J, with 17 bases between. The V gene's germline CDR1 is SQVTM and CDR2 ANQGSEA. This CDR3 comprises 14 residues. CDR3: CSVFPSRVVTEAFF. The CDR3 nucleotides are TGCAGCGTTTTCCCATCAAGGGTGGTCACTGAAGCTTTCTTT.